This T cell receptor (beta chain) was identified in a study of a mutant IDH1 vaccine in newly diagnosed glioma. The overall study: Vaccination was launched 4-6 weeks after radiotherapy alone, or with temozolomide cycles. Most had both radiotherapy and temozolomide beforehand; others had only one.

Time point of the sample: week 5, during vaccination. In every dose of vaccine, 300 ug of mutant IDH1 20-mer peptide was given alongside topical imiquimod. Worth noting for this clone: Its antigen is currently unknown.

Study findings and constraints: Pseudoprogression seemingly bore no relation to changes in top peripheral T cell clonotypes. Altogether, around 93% of patients exhibited vaccine-induced immune responses.

Produced via immunoSEQ multiplex PCR; TCRdb's table is partial and in-frame only. Altogether some 38,000 clones are present, 75% to 85% being singletons, with the ten largest covering over 4.5%. This specimen was PBMCs, taken from a glioma patient whose treatment included an IDH1 peptide vaccine. The sequence came from a man aged 40-49 years with glioma.

CDR3 amino acids: CASSFRQDKDGYTF. The CDR3 DNA reads TGTGCCAGCAGTTTCCGACAGGACAAGGATGGCTACACCTTC. The chain has TRBV6-6 and TRBJ1-2; D might be TRBD1 (6 bases). The CDR3 consists of 14 residues. V shed 4 bases and J shed 6 bases, with 15 bases lying between them. Germline V gives CDR1 MNHNY, CDR2 SVGAGI (reference sequence).